Listed here is a single T cell receptor (beta chain). What this receptor recognizes is not known. One base away there is no much larger clone; base qualities are not given. Receptor amplification or capture employed the immunoSEQ multiplex PCR assay. For the multiplex PCR, a mixture combining 60 forward primers for TCR Vbeta segments and 13 reverse primers for TCR Jbeta segments was used. A multiplex PCR assay on genomic DNA amplified the CDR3 region of rearranged TCR beta genes. The amplified TCR beta libraries were sequenced on the Illumina HiSeq System as 87-base-pair reads. As for how the authors treated the data: A later analysis tallied around 80 million unique TCR beta chains across the 600 to 700 repertoires, and approximately 12 million of those chains were shared by two or more donors. Raw reads were error-corrected and collapsed into unique sequences by a nearest-neighbor algorithm in which closely related sequences were merged to remove PCR and sequencing errors. Alignment of CDR3 sequences to IMGT reference sequences was used to assign V, D and J gene segments. For a sequence to be retained, at least a six-nucleotide match to both a V gene segment and a J gene segment was required. A rearrangement counted as productive if the CDR3 had no stop codons and remained in frame with V and J, and every other rearrangement counted as non-productive. Following IMGT convention, CDR3 was defined as the stretch from the second conserved V-encoded cysteine to the conserved J-encoded phenylalanine. Sequences without an unambiguous match to a single V gene segment were excluded from the earlier analysis of 450 to 750 of the donors. An earlier analysis of approximately 590 of the donors called V segments functional above 56.7% productive rearrangements and segregating when the between-donor standard deviation exceeded 5%. To diagnose cytomegalovirus status from the catalog of TCR beta chain sequences, a statistical classification framework was built. A later analysis assigned V and J genes by comparing TCR nucleotide sequences with IMGT/GENE-DB human TR gene sequences. Using the TCRdist pipeline, a later analysis assigned CDR3 sequences along with most-parsimonious VDJ recombination scenarios. In a later analysis, every TCR beta chain was defined by the combination of its CDR3 amino acid sequence and its V-gene family, and reads without a unique V-gene family were dropped. In a later analysis, 450 to 600 highly shared, low-generation-probability nucleotide sequences were removed to address suspected cross-contamination and a sequencing artifact. In a later analysis, a clonal expansion index was calculated for each public chain from normalized within-repertoire ranks of inferred template counts. In a later analysis, generation probabilities were computed using a VDJ recombination model fitted to out-of-frame rearrangements, and the results were checked against IGoR. A later analysis scored TCR-TCR, TCR-HLA and TCR-CMV co-occurrence with hypergeometric tests, applying a repertoire-size bias correction to TCR pairs. False discovery rates were estimated in a later analysis by permuting HLA or CMV assignments 20 times. A later analysis grouped co-occurring TCRs with DBSCAN, adding TCRdist sequence similarity when clustering within HLA-allele-positive subsets. For co-occurrence clustering, repertoires with fewer than 30,000 or more than 120,000 public chains were excluded, along with five repertoires with anomalous nucleotide sharing. TCRdb holds this immuneACCESS table with in-frame rearrangements only. Some clones are missing; in checked studies, unresolved V genes explain under half, and the rest has no known cause. For V, J and clone size, that table is used; D and trimming come from the DNA. The sample profile shows about 190,000 clones; approximately 79% of them were found once. The ten biggest clones cover roughly 1.6% of the sample.

This entry is derived from a study of cytomegalovirus exposure and HLA in healthy donors (dated by TCRdb to 2016 to 2017). About the study as a whole: An earlier analysis of a few hundred of the donors reported 250 to 350 Gb of sequence data and approximately 120 million unique TCR beta sequences obtained from about 179 million T cells. Roughly 300 gigabases of sequencing data and around 80 million unique TCR sequences made up an early release that covered roughly 670 HLA-typed donors. The genetic ancestry cluster associated with self-reported Caucasian donors included over 65% of the 398 genotyped donors. The study aimed to test whether signatures of past pathogen exposure could be identified by cataloging public T cell receptors. The study used immunosequencing to profile the T cell repertoires of approximately 650 subjects and linked those repertoires to cytomegalovirus serostatus. In addition to the first cohort of approximately 670 subjects, a separate validation cohort of 120 different subjects was used. The study combined high-throughput TCR immunosequencing, statistical association of individual TCRs with disease status, and machine learning to predict cytomegalovirus infection status. In a later analysis, previously published TCR beta repertoires from 666 donors were re-analyzed and high-resolution HLA genotyping was added so that TCR occurrence patterns could be studied. The later analysis used no new phenotypic data to find candidate immune exposures, relying instead on TCR beta sequences and their occurrence across donors. An earlier analysis of fewer than 750 of the donors used high-throughput TCR beta sequencing to judge whether each TCR beta V gene segment behaved as functional or pseudogenic. Alongside the repertoire data, information on donor age, sex, ethnicity and CMV serostatus was compiled. A later genetic analysis took genome-wide SNP genotypes for about 65% of the roughly 670 donors and used that subset as a discovery cohort. All discovery cohort repertoires had been generated on a single sequencing platform. Both class I and class II loci were covered by HLA typing, at four-digit resolution. The number of typed donors differed by locus: about 629-630 for A, B, C, DRB1 and DQB1; 500 to 550 for DQA1; around 610 for DPA1; and around 470 for DPB1. Roughly five DR-DQ haplotypes were treated as single units for association and clustering because of strong linkage in the cohort. On average, around 230,000 unique TCR beta nucleotide sequences were sequenced per donor among 300 to 500 genotyped donors of the cohort, with 15% to 20% of those sequences being non-productive. Overall study results and their limits: In a later analysis, 16,951 TCR beta sequences were associated with specific HLA alleles at a false discovery rate of 0.05. When HLA alleles, especially DR and DQ, strongly co-occurred, TCR associations were difficult to assign to individual alleles. Only TCR beta chains were sequenced in this cohort, and the absence of alpha or paired-chain data limited detectable features. Across donors, most TCR sequences were observed very rarely, whereas some public TCRs were present in many individuals. Because some donors lacked HLA typing at each locus, the association tests relied only on the typed subset. In a later analysis, most CMV-associated TCR beta chains were found to appear HLA-restricted, with HLA associations seemingly driven largely by CMV exposure. According to a later analysis, parvovirus B19, influenza, CMV and Epstein-Barr virus appeared linked to several top co-occurrence clusters. A cluster of highly shared sequence variants was judged likely to be a technical artifact of the sequencing pipeline. CMV serostatus was the only immune exposure information available for the cohort. In a later genetic analysis, fewer N-insertions in productive TCRs were reported among donors in an Asian-associated ancestry cluster than the approximately 670-donor mean. V-gene and J-gene trimming of TCR beta chains was associated with a missense DCLRE1C variant in a later genetic analysis, and the association was replicated in an independent cohort. Cytomegalovirus status was reported to be diagnosed by the classifier with high specificity and sensitivity in both the original and validation cohorts. Over 15 rarely observed V segments, including chromosome 9 orphons, were excluded from the earlier analysis of several hundred of the donors because counts were too low. In a later analysis, HLA-associated TCR beta chains showed more clonal expansion and lower generation probabilities than non-associated chains that were equally common. The authors suggested that the approach could potentially be generalized to other disease states and immunological phenotypes. Sequencing depth was assumed to be roughly uniform across donors in the presence/absence analyses, though that assumption may not hold. In an earlier analysis of around 600 of the donors, most TCR beta V segments were observed in productive rearrangements about 87% or about 30% of the time, broadly matching IMGT annotations. Linkage disequilibrium might explain the correlated functional status among segregating V segments, but an unknown experimental factor could not be excluded. A later analysis found that TCR association rates varied across HLA loci, with DRB1 alleles showing the most associated TCRs and HLA-C alleles the fewest. A further reported finding was that TCR beta sequences accurately predicted the HLA-A and HLA-B alleles for most subjects in the first cohort. Three of the identified cytomegalovirus-associated TCR beta chains were confirmed in vitro to be specific for cytomegalovirus antigens. A total of some 180 TCR beta chains were listed by the study as associated with cytomegalovirus.

In total, 630 or so healthy bone marrow donors made up the cohort. All cohort members were sampled while nominally healthy, although unrecorded immune exposures were likely present. The donor was CMV seronegative and belonged to the group of several hundred seronegative cohort members. A peripheral blood sample was provided by each donor, and peripheral blood mononuclear cells were used for TCR beta sequencing. Genomic DNA extraction from the blood cell samples was performed with the Qiagen DNeasy Blood Extraction Kit. The clonotype was recovered from a woman aged 18-35 years in good health and CMV-seronegative. Sequenced sample: PBMCs.

The sequenced DNA is TGCAGCGTTGGGGCTTCGAACGTGTACGAGCAGTACTTC. This is translated as CSVGASNVYEQYF. The receptor chain draws on TRBV29-1 and TRBJ2-5; too little of a D gene remains to name it. Judging by the DNA end, TRBJ2-7 fits better; the J call may be wrong. Its CDR3 holds 13 amino acids, cysteine through phenylalanine. Only the CDR3 DNA stays, 39 bases, in frame from base 1. Per the germline V gene, SQVTM is the CDR1 and ANQGSEA is the CDR2.